These T cell receptor beta chains were read from a single sample in a study of cytomegalovirus exposure and HLA in healthy donors. Sequenced by immunoSEQ multiplex PCR; TCRdb stores in-frame clones only, minus some. The table shows approximately 150,000 clones, with roughly 80% occurring only once. Sequenced material: PBMCs. These receptors were taken from a man aged 35-49 years in good health and CMV-seronegative. Both conserved end residues are part of each CDR3. The order of the fields is D gene, clone size, V gene, J gene, CDR3 DNA, CDR3 protein. A D gene is named only where the DNA matches it firmly. Clone size, where shown, is once, few, many, or a class for clones that have expanded.

.,.,TRBV18,TRBJ1-1,TGTGCCAGCTCACGGTCTCAGGATAACACTGAAGCTTTCTTT,CASSRSQDNTEAFF
TRBD2,.,TRBV5-1,TRBJ2-1,TGCGCCAGCAGCTTGGGTAGGACTAGCGGGGGGGCGATTGAGCAGTTCTTC,CASSLGRTSGGAIEQFF
TRBD1,.,TRBV7-9,TRBJ1-2,TGTGCCAGCAGCCCCCGGGACAGACTCTATGGCTACACCTTC,CASSPRDRLYGYTF
.,.,TRBV6-5,TRBJ2-6,TGTGCCAGCAGTCCCCTGCGCTCTGGGGCCAACGTCCTGACTTTC,CASSPLRSGANVLTF
TRBD1,.,TRBV19,TRBJ2-2,TGTGCCAGTACCGCCGACAGGGGAGCGGCGTCAAACACCGGGGAGCTGTTTTTT,CASTADRGAASNTGELFF
.,.,TRBV4-2,TRBJ2-3,TGTGCCAGCAGCCGATCAGATCGGGGTGGGAGCACAGATACGCAGTATTTT,CASSRSDRGGSTDTQYF
TRBD2,.,TRBV7-3,TRBJ2-6,TGTGCCAGCAGCTTAAGGGGACTAGCGGGCCTCACTCGCTCTGGGGCCAACGTCCTGACTTTC,CASSLRGLAGLTRSGANVLTF
.,.,TRBV5-1,TRBJ1-4,TGCGCCAGCAGCTTGAGGGGGAATCAGAATGAAAAACTGTTTTTT,CASSLRGNQNEKLFF
TRBD2,.,TRBV5-1,TRBJ2-3,TGCGCCAGCAGCTTGGCCGCCGGGGGGTCACTCACAGATACGCAGTATTTT,CASSLAAGGSLTDTQYF
.,few,TRBV9,TRBJ2-1,TGTGCCAGCAGCGTAATGGGAACAGGGAAATATAACTACAATGAGCAGTTCTTC,CASSVMGTGKYNYNEQFF
.,.,TRBV28,TRBJ1-2,TGTGCCAGCAGTTTACAGAATACTGGCTACACCTTC,CASSLQNTGYTF
TRBD1,.,TRBV5-1,TRBJ2-3,TGCGCCAGCAGACGGACAGGGGTCACAGATACGCAGTATTTT,CASRRTGVTDTQYF
TRBD1,.,TRBV27,TRBJ1-4,TGTGCCAGCAGTTTCTCAAACAGGGGGCAGATTGAAAAACTGTTTTTT,CASSFSNRGQIEKLFF
TRBD1,.,TRBV19,TRBJ1-6,TGTGCCAGTAGACCGATGACAGGGGGGTATGACTCACCCCCCCACTTT,CASRPMTGGYDSPPHF
.,.,TRBV11-2,TRBJ1-2,TGTGCCAGCAGCTTAGCCCCAGGGACAAACTATGGCTACACCTTC,CASSLAPGTNYGYTF
TRBD1,few,TRBV4-1,TRBJ1-5,TGCGCCAGCAGCCAACCCCTTGGACAGGGTAGTCAGCCCCAGCATTTT,CASSQPLGQGSQPQHF
.,.,TRBV2,TRBJ1-6,TGTGCCAGCAGTGTGGGCACTAATTCACCCCTCCACTTT,CASSVGTNSPLHF
.,.,TRBV11-2,TRBJ2-2,TGTGCCAGCAACAGCAGGGTGGCCGGGGAGCTGTTTTTT,CASNSRVAGELFF
.,.,TRBV18,TRBJ1-2,TGTGCCAGCTCACCAGACGGAGTCTATGGCTACACCTTC,CASSPDGVYGYTF
.,.,TRBV7-6,TRBJ1-6,TGTGCCAGCAGCTTAGGGGGAGGGGGATCACCCCTCCACTTT,CASSLGGGGSPLHF
TRBD1,.,TRBV18,TRBJ1-3,TGTGCCAGCTCACCCACACGGGGACAGGCTGGAAACACCATATATTTT,CASSPTRGQAGNTIYF
.,.,TRBV10-1,TRBJ2-3,TGCGCCAGCAGCCGTAGTCTTAGTACAGATACGCAGTATTTT,CASSRSLSTDTQYF
TRBD1,.,TRBV7-9,TRBJ2-7,TGTGCCAGCAGCTCAGACAGGGTAGGTGGCTACGAGCAGTACTTC,CASSSDRVGGYEQYF
.,.,TRBV7-6,TRBJ1-1,TGTGCCAGCAGCTCGTGGCGGGGAACCACTGAAGCTTTCTTT,CASSSWRGTTEAFF
.,once,TRBV6-4,TRBJ1-2,TGTGCCAGCAGTGACCGACTGACCGACAGCCTAGGAGGCTACACCTTC,CASSDRLTDSLGGYTF
TRBD1,few,TRBV5-4,TRBJ1-1,TGTGCCAGCAGCTTATTGAACAGGGGATTCACTGAAGCTTTCTTT,CASSLLNRGFTEAFF
TRBD1,.,TRBV19,TRBJ1-5,TGTGCCAGTAGTATGGGGGACAGGGGATGGCAGCCCCAGCATTTT,CASSMGDRGWQPQHF
.,few,TRBV2,TRBJ1-1,TGTGCCACCCCTCGCAGGGGACGGACTGAAGCTTTCTTT,CATPRRGRTEAFF
.,.,TRBV5-1,TRBJ2-1,TGCGCCAGCAGCTTGTTGGGCCAGGTCTGGAATGAGCAGTTCTTC,CASSLLGQVWNEQFF
TRBD1,.,TRBV18,TRBJ1-1,TGTGCCAGCTCACCACTCACCGGGACAGCTAACACTGAAGCTTTCTTT,CASSPLTGTANTEAFF
.,once,TRBV7-2,TRBJ1-5,TGTGCCAGCAGCTTCTCGGACAGATTCTTTCAGCCCCAGCATTTT,CASSFSDRFFQPQHF
TRBD1,.,TRBV6-1,TRBJ2-7,TGTGCCACGCGGACCGGGACAGGGGTCACCTACGAGCAGTACTTC,CATRTGTGVTYEQYF
TRBD1,few,TRBV6-1,TRBJ1-1,TGTGCCAGCAGTTTCGAGGACAGGGGCACTGAAGCTTTCTTT,CASSFEDRGTEAFF
TRBD1,once,TRBV7-9,TRBJ1-2,TGTGCCAGCAACCCGGGACAGAACTATGGCTACACCTTC,CASNPGQNYGYTF
.,.,TRBV5-1,TRBJ2-7,TGCGCCAGCAGCTTGGTATCTGGAGGGAACTACGAGCAGTACTTC,CASSLVSGGNYEQYF
TRBD2,.,TRBV7-6,TRBJ2-7,TGTGCCAGCAGCAGGTGGGGGGGGAGCTCCTACGAGCAGTACTTC,CASSRWGGSSYEQYF
TRBD1,.,TRBV28,TRBJ1-5,TGTGCCAGCAGTACAAGGGACAGCCATCAGCCCCAGCATTTT,CASSTRDSHQPQHF
TRBD1,.,TRBV5-4,TRBJ1-1,TGTGCCAGCAGCTTGTTAAAGGGGCACGGGACAGGCGGTACGGAAGCTTTCTTT,CASSLLKGHGTGGTEAFF
TRBD1,.,TRBV19,TRBJ2-5,TGTGCCAGCGGACAGGCGGGCGAGACCCAGTACTTC,CASGQAGETQYF
.,once,TRBV7-2,TRBJ1-2,TGTGCCAGCCGAGGACTGGGATACTATGGCTACACCTTC,CASRGLGYYGYTF
TRBD1,.,TRBV7-9,TRBJ1-2,TGTGCCAGCAGCAACGGCCAGGGGGCGAACTATGGCTACACCTTC,CASSNGQGANYGYTF
.,.,TRBV5-6,TRBJ1-6,TGTGCCAGCAGCGAATCACCGGGTTTGCCCCTCCACTTT,CASSESPGLPLHF
.,few,TRBV6-1,TRBJ1-4,TGTGCCAGCAGCGCAGGGCATGCTAATGAAAAACTGTTTTTT,CASSAGHANEKLFF
.,.,TRBV28,TRBJ1-2,TGTGCCAGCAGTTTACTGGGTCTGGTAGGGGGAGTTGCCTATGGCTACACCTTC,CASSLLGLVGGVAYGYTF
TRBD2,.,TRBV7-8,TRBJ2-1,TGTGCCAGCAGCTCCAACCCGGGGGGGAATGAGCAGTTCTTC,CASSSNPGGNEQFF